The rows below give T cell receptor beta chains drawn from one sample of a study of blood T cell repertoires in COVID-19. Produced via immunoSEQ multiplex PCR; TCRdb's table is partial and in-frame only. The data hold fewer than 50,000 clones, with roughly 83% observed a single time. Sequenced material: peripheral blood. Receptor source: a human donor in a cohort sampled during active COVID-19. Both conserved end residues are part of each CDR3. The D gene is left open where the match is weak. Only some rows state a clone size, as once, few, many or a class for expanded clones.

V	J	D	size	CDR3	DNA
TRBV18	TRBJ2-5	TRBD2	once	CASSPRLAGHQETQYF	TGTGCCAGCTCACCACGCCTAGCGGGGCACCAAGAGACCCAGTACTTC
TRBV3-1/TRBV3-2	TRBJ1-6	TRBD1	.	CASSPRGGTGENLHF	TGTGCCAGCAGCCCCCGAGGTGGGACAGGCGAGAACCTCCACTTT
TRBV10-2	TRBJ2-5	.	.	CASSEPTGLRETQYF	TGCGCCAGCAGTGAACCGACAGGCCTAAGGGAGACCCAGTACTTC
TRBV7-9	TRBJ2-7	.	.	CASRVNRAPYEQYF	TGTGCCAGCAGGGTGAACAGGGCCCCCTACGAGCAGTACTTC
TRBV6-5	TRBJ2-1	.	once	CASSQTGTPFNEQFF	TGTGCCAGCAGCCAGACCGGGACTCCATTCAATGAGCAGTTCTTC
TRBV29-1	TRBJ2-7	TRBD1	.	CSVTGTGDPYEQYF	TGCAGCGTGACCGGGACAGGGGACCCCTACGAGCAGTACTTC
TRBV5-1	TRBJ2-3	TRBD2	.	CASSYGLAGVTDTQYF	TGCGCCAGCAGCTACGGACTAGCGGGGGTCACAGATACGCAGTATTTT
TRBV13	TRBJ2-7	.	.	CASSPRVIGEQYF	TGTGCCAGCAGCCCGCGAGTTATTGGCGAGCAGTACTTC
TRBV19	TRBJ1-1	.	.	CASSSQGSGGTEAFF	TGTGCCAGTAGTTCCCAGGGCTCGGGCGGCACTGAAGCTTTCTTT
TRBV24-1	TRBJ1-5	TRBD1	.	CATSDSPRRGVVRQPQHF	TGTGCCACCAGTGACTCCCCCCGCAGGGGGGTTGTCCGTCAGCCCCAGCATTTT
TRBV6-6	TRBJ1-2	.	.	CASSGQLNYGYTF	TGTGCCAGCAGTGGGCAGCTTAACTATGGCTACACCTTC
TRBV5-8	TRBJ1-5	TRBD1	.	CASSFDRGQPQHF	TGTGCCAGCAGCTTCGACAGGGGACAGCCCCAGCATTTT
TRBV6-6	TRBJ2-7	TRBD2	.	CASSYRVAGGGYEQYF	TGTGCCAGCAGTTACCGGGTCGCGGGGGGCGGGTACGAGCAGTACTTC
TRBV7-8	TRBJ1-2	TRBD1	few	CASSLVQGGNGYTF	TGTGCCAGCAGCTTAGTTCAAGGGGGCAACGGCTACACCTTC
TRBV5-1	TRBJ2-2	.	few	CASSLATGELFF	TGCGCCAGCAGCTTGGCAACCGGGGAGCTGTTTTTT
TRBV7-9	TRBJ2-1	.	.	CASSPIRDFNEQFF	TGTGCCAGCAGCCCTATCCGGGACTTCAATGAGCAGTTCTTC
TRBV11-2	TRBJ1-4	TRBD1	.	CASSFRDRGEKLFF	TGTGCCAGCAGCTTTCGGGACAGGGGGGAAAAACTGTTTTTT
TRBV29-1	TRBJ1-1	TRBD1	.	CSVNTGGGTEAFF	TGCAGCGTAAACACAGGGGGAGGTACTGAAGCTTTCTTT
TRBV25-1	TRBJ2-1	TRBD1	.	CASSRTGGTHNEQFF	TGTGCCAGCAGTCGTACAGGGGGTACGCACAATGAGCAGTTCTTC
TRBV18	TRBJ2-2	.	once	CASSPRGQEALNTGELFF	TGTGCCAGCTCACCACGGGGGCAGGAGGCATTGAACACCGGGGAGCTGTTTTTT
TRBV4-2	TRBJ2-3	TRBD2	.	CASSQDVSGSLTDTQYF	TGTGCCAGCAGCCAAGACGTTAGCGGGAGCCTCACAGATACGCAGTATTTT
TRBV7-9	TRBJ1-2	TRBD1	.	CASSLERQGASFGGGYTF	TGTGCCAGCAGCTTAGAAAGACAGGGGGCATCCTTCGGGGGTGGCTACACCTTC
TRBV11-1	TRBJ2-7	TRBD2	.	CASSHRTSGKYEQYF	TGTGCCAGCAGCCATAGGACTAGCGGCAAATACGAGCAGTACTTC